The 32 T cell receptor beta chains below were found in one sample sequenced in a study of shared clonotypes between healthy human individuals. Libraries were prepared by immunoSEQ multiplex PCR; TCRdb keeps only in-frame clonotypes and omits some of them. In the table there are roughly 1.4 million clones, 98% to 99% of which are singletons. The sample taken for sequencing was naive CD4+ T cells sorted from blood. Sample subset: CD45RA+ positively selected. The source of these receptors is a man aged 25-45 years in good health.

The genes are TRBV11-2 and TRBJ2-7; TRBD2 matches 7 bases. There are 15 residues in the CDR3. V lost 3 bases, J lost 4 bases, and 9 bases stayed unmatched. Germline V gene data show CDR1 as SGHAT and CDR2 as FQNNGV. The CDR3 coding sequence is TGTGCCAGCAGCTTCTTCCTTCTAGCGGTGTACGAGCAGTACTTC. Residues: CASSFFLLAVYEQYF.

The J gene is TRBJ1-1, the V gene TRBV18; D is unresolved. There are 15 residues in the CDR3. In germline, CDR1 is KGHSH, CDR2 LQKENI. The V end was cut by 3 bases, the J end by 4 bases, with 15 bases between. The CDR3 region is CASSPNQSGGTEAFF. In DNA form, the CDR3 reads TGTGCCAGCTCACCGAATCAATCCGGAGGCACTGAAGCTTTCTTT. Full variable domain (rest looked up from reference TRBV18 and TRBJ1-1): NAGVMQNPRHLVRRRGQEARLRCSPMKGHSHVYWYRQLPEEGLKFMVYLQKENIIDESGMPKERFSAEFPKEGPSILRIQQVVRGDSAAYFCASSPNQSGGTEAFFGQGTRLTVV.

V gene TRBV7-2 combines with J gene TRBJ2-1; tentative D call: TRBD2 (6 bases). Germline V gene data show CDR1 as SGHTA and CDR2 as FQGNSA. Trimming pared 4 bases from V and 0 bases from J, leaving 16 bases between. The CDR3 runs 17 residues. The chain's CDR3 is CASSSGVAATSYNEQFF. CDR3 DNA sequence: TGTGCCAGCAGCTCGGGGGTAGCGGCTACCTCCTACAATGAGCAGTTCTTC. The variable domain in full, completed from reference TRBV7-2 and TRBJ2-1, reads GAGVSQSPSNKVTEKGKDVELRCDPISGHTALYWYRQSLGQGLEFLIYFQGNSAPDKSGLPSDRFSAERTGGSVSTLTIQRTQQEDSAVYLCASSSGVAATSYNEQFFGPGTRLTVL.

The chain combines TRBV5-5 with TRBJ2-7; TRBD1 agrees at 7 bases. The CDR3 covers 15 residues. Per germline, CDR1 SGHKS and CDR2 YYEKEE (reference sequence). V shed 4 bases, J shed 6 bases, and the junction held 13 bases outside the gene matches. The CDR3 loop reads CASSQAETGSAEQYF. Here the CDR3 DNA reads TGTGCCAGCAGCCAGGCGGAGACAGGGTCGGCCGAGCAGTACTTC.

This clone was counted once. V and J are TRBV10-2 and TRBJ2-7, with TRBD2 identical over 12 bases. Germline V lookup: CDR1 WSHSY, CDR2 SAAADI. The CDR3 extends over 17 amino acids. J gave up 4 bases and V 11 bases, and 18 bases lay outside the gene matches. The CDR3: CAAAPPGLAGRSYEQYF. DNA of the CDR3: TGCGCCGCGGCACCACCGGGACTAGCGGGCCGTTCATACGAGCAGTACTTC.

The J gene is TRBJ1-1, the V gene TRBV5-4; the D is unclear. Between the trimmed V and J ends, which lost 2 bases and 1 base, there was a span of 9 bases. CDR1 and CDR2 from the germline V gene are SGHNT and YYREEE (reference sequence). The CDR3 runs to 14 residues. The CDR3, as DNA: TGTGCCAGCAGCTTCGAATGGCAGAACACTGAAGCTTTCTTT. Protein: CASSFEWQNTEAFF.

V and J are TRBV11-2 and TRBJ2-7, with D perhaps matching TRBD2 (6 bases). CDR1 and CDR2 (germline): SGHAT, FQNNGV. V dropped 5 bases and J dropped 3 bases, with 17 bases sitting between them. This CDR3 has 15 residues. CDR3 region: CASSLRVAADYEQYF. CDR3 nucleotide sequence: TGTGCCAGCAGCCTCCGGGTAGCGGCCGACTACGAGCAGTACTTC.

This chain uses TRBV2 with TRBJ2-7, with TRBD1 matching over 10 bases. The V and J ends lost 2 bases and 3 bases, in that order; junction bases with no gene match: 4. CDR1 and CDR2 (germline): SNHLY, FYNNEI. The CDR3 has 15 residues. CDR3 in amino acids: CASSELGTGVYEQYF. The CDR3 DNA reads TGTGCCAGCAGTGAACTGGGGACAGGGGTCTACGAGCAGTACTTC.

V and J are TRBV5-8 and TRBJ2-1; 8 bases line up with TRBD2. Trimming cost V 1 base and J 6 bases; bases outside gene matches: 12. The CDR3 sequence is 17 residues long. Germline V gives CDR1 SGHTS, CDR2 YDEGEE. Here the CDR3 reads CASSLLSGGSGPNEQFF. The CDR3 bases are TGTGCCAGCAGCTTGCTTTCGGGAGGGTCGGGACCCAATGAGCAGTTCTTC.

This chain connects TRBV7-9 to TRBJ2-2; D may be TRBD1 or TRBD2 (6 bases each). Trimming cost V 5 bases and J 3 bases, with 19 bases left between them. The CDR3 spans 17 residues. Germline V lookup: CDR1 SEHNR, CDR2 FQNEAQ (reference sequence). The CDR3 protein is CASSRLTEGEDTGELFF. The CDR3 bases are TGTGCCAGCAGCCGATTGACGGAGGGGGAGGACACCGGGGAGCTGTTTTTT.

This rearrangement joins TRBV9 to TRBJ2-3, with D unresolved. The V end was cut by 4 bases, the J end by 5 bases, with 8 bases between. The length of the CDR3 is 12 residues. Germline CDR1 reads SGDLS; CDR2 reads YYNGEE. CDR3 sequence reads: CASSQSGDTQYF. As DNA, the CDR3 is TGTGCCAGCAGCCAATCAGGAGATACGCAGTATTTT.

Turning to this clone: This sample also contains other DNA sequences that code for the same CDR3. The J gene is TRBJ2-7, the V gene TRBV5-1, with a tentative D call TRBD2 (5 bases). CDR3 length equals 15 residues. Germline CDR1 and CDR2: SGHRS and YFSETQ. The V and J ends lost 0 bases and 2 bases respectively, with 12 bases between them. The CDR3 loop is CASSLVAGGPYEQYF. The CDR3 DNA reads as TGCGCCAGCAGCTTGGTAGCAGGAGGCCCCTACGAGCAGTACTTC.

V usage is TRBV7-8 and J usage is TRBJ1-4; D is perhaps TRBD1 (5 bases). The CDR3 covers 15 residues. Germline V gene sequence: CDR1 SGHVS, CDR2 FQNEAQ. V shed 1 base and J shed 5 bases, with 11 bases lying between them. The CDR3: CASSLGGQGNEKLFF. The CDR3 DNA follows: TGTGCCAGCAGCTTAGGCGGGCAGGGAAATGAAAAACTGTTTTTT. The full variable domain, its missing parts supplied by reference TRBV7-8 and TRBJ1-4, is GAGVSQSPRYKVAKRGQDVALRCDPISGHVSLFWYQQALGQGPEFLTYFQNEAQLDKSGLPSDRFFAERPEGSVSTLKIQRTQQEDSAVYLCASSLGGQGNEKLFFGSGTQLSVL.

This chain joins TRBV4-1 and TRBJ2-7, with D possibly matching TRBD2 (5 bases). CDR1 and CDR2 (germline): MGHRA, YSYEKL. Trimming removed 1 base from V and 4 bases from J, with 23 bases in between. The CDR3 is 18 amino acids. The CDR3 is CASSQVSSKTNPRYEQYF. CDR3 DNA: TGCGCCAGCAGCCAAGTCTCATCCAAGACTAACCCGAGGTACGAGCAGTACTTC.

CDR3 DNA: TGTGCCGCATTTCGCCCCGGGTCTTCGGAAGCTTTCTTT. It translates to CAAFRPGSSEAFF. The chain recombines TRBV6-5 with TRBJ1-1; D gene unclear. CDR1 is MNHEY and CDR2 is SVGAGI in the germline V gene. The ends were cut back, 11 bases at V and 8 bases at J, with 21 bases in the middle. The CDR3 runs 13 residues.

The chain links TRBV9 to TRBJ2-6, with D tentatively TRBD1 (6 bases). CDR3 length: 15 residues. Trimming pared 4 bases from V and 4 bases from J, leaving 12 bases between. Germline values: CDR1 SGDLS, CDR2 YYNGEE. This chain's CDR3 is CASSNNRVGANVLTF. DNA of the CDR3: TGTGCCAGCAGCAACAACAGGGTCGGGGCCAACGTCCTGACTTTC.

The gene calls are TRBV2 and TRBJ1-5; 8 bases map to TRBD1. J was trimmed by 4 bases and V by 4 bases; bases with no gene match: 6. This CDR3 contains 15 residues. CDR1 is SNHLY and CDR2 is FYNNEI in the germline V gene. DNA for the CDR3: TGTGCCAGCAGTGGGACAGGGCGACGGAATCAGCCCCAGCATTTT. It specifies CASSGTGRRNQPQHF.

This chain links TRBV5-6 with TRBJ1-4; perhaps TRBD1 as D (6 bases). Trimming pared 4 bases from V and 8 bases from J, leaving 21 bases between. CDR1 SGHDT and CDR2 YYEEEE come from the germline V gene. The CDR3 length is 16 residues. The CDR3 coding sequence is TGTGCCAGCAGCCCAAGAGGACAGTTTGCGTTAGAAAAACTGTTTTTT. Translating gives CASSPRGQFALEKLFF.

The chain employs TRBV7-9 and TRBJ2-1; D is possibly TRBD1 (5 bases). The CDR3 totals 13 residues. CDR1 and CDR2 from the germline V gene are SEHNR and FQNEAQ (reference sequence). Trimming removed 10 bases at V and 0 bases at J, with 10 bases between. The CDR3 coding sequence is TGTGCCACAAGGGGCGGCTCCTACAATGAGCAGTTCTTC. Amino acids: CATRGGSYNEQFF.

The chain couples TRBV15 to TRBJ2-3, with D possibly TRBD2 on 5 matching bases. The germline gives CDR1 LNHNV, CDR2 YYDKDF (reference sequence). This CDR3 has 15 amino acids. With 1 base removed from V and 0 bases from J, the gap between germline ends came to 8 bases. The chain's CDR3 is CATSRVWESTDTQYF. For the CDR3, the DNA is TGTGCCACCAGCAGAGTCTGGGAGAGCACAGATACGCAGTATTTT.

The gene calls are TRBV2 and TRBJ1-2; no clear D gene. CDR3 length equals 14 residues. The V gene lost 7 bases and the J gene lost 0 bases, with 12 bases spanning the gap. Germline CDR1 and CDR2: SNHLY and FYNNEI. The CDR3 DNA follows: TGTGCCAGCACGATTCACAGAACTAACTATGGCTACACCTTC. Its translation: CASTIHRTNYGYTF. Supplemented by reference TRBV2 and TRBJ1-2, the full variable domain reads EPEVTQTPSHQVTQMGQEVILRCVPISNHLYFYWYRQILGQKVEFLVSFYNNEISEKSEIFDDQFSVERPDGSNFTLKIRSTKLEDSAMYFCASTIHRTNYGYTFGSGTRLTVV.

This clone was seen only once. V and J are TRBV6-1 and TRBJ1-5; tentatively, D is TRBD1 (6 bases). V was shortened by 8 bases and J by 3 bases, with 14 bases between the two germline ends. Germline values: CDR1 MNHNS, CDR2 SASEGT. This CDR3 has 14 residues. CDR3 sequence reads: CASSGGRHNQPQHF. CDR3 in DNA: TGTGCCAGCTCTGGGGGCAGGCACAATCAGCCCCAGCATTTT.

This chain uses TRBV2 with TRBJ2-6; 8 positions match TRBD2. CDR1 and CDR2 from the germline V gene are SNHLY and FYNNEI. The CDR3 has 19 residues. Losses at the gene ends were 4 bases for V and 0 bases for J; bases not matched to a gene: 11. Written as DNA, the CDR3 is TGTGCCAGCAGTGGATCCCCTAGCGGGCGTCCCTCTGGGGCCAACGTCCTGACTTTC. It translates to CASSGSPSGRPSGANVLTF.

The chain joins TRBV19 to TRBJ2-1; D remains ambiguous. CDR1 is LNHDA, CDR2 SQIVND, per germline (reference sequence). V was clipped by 7 bases and J by 4 bases, with 17 bases between them. The CDR3 is made up of 15 amino acids. The CDR3 region has the DNA TGTGCCAGTACCCTCTCCTTTGGGCATTACAATGAGCAGTTCTTC. The encoded protein is CASTLSFGHYNEQFF.

Written as DNA, the CDR3 is TGTGCCAGCAGCACGGGACAGCTCAGTCATGGCTACACCTTC. Protein sequence: CASSTGQLSHGYTF. V usage is TRBV5-4 and J usage is TRBJ1-2; 7 bases agree with TRBD1. With 4 bases clipped from V and 6 bases from J, the junction kept 9 bases outside the gene matches. This CDR3 is built from 14 residues. Germline V CDR1 and CDR2: SGHNT, YYREEE (reference sequence).

V is TRBV29-1 and J is TRBJ2-3, with D tentatively TRBD2 (6 bases). In germline, CDR1 is SQVTM, CDR2 ANQGSEA. Between the trimmed V and J ends, which lost 5 bases and 5 bases, there was a span of 14 bases. The CDR3 spans 13 residues. The CDR3 DNA follows: TGCAGCGTTAAGGGACTCTTTGTAGATACGCAGTATTTT. As protein: CSVKGLFVDTQYF.

The genes are TRBV5-1 and TRBJ2-7; D not certain. Looked up from germline, CDR1 is SGHRS and CDR2 is YFSETQ. The V and J ends lost 4 bases and 6 bases respectively, with 17 bases between them. This CDR3 has 14 amino acids. The CDR3 loop reads CASSPRQGMGEQYF. CDR3 in DNA: TGCGCCAGCAGCCCCCGACAAGGGATGGGCGAGCAGTACTTC.

The chain joins TRBV10-1 to TRBJ2-1; 10 bases match TRBD2. The CDR3 extends over 18 amino acids. The V gene's germline CDR1 is WNHNN and CDR2 SYGVQD (reference sequence). Germline trimming cut 0 bases from V and 3 bases from J; bases unmatched to any gene: 8. CDR3 residues: CASSESNVGLANYNEQFF. The CDR3 bases are TGCGCCAGCAGTGAGTCGAACGTGGGACTAGCGAACTACAATGAGCAGTTCTTC.

This clone was counted once. The chain joins TRBV29-1 to TRBJ1-2; TRBD1 agrees at 7 bases. Germline V lookup: CDR1 SQVTM, CDR2 ANQGSEA. CDR3 length: 14 amino acids. V lost 5 bases to trimming and J lost 2 bases; unmatched junction nucleotides: 8. CDR3 residues: CSVNTGTANYGYTF. CDR3 nucleotide sequence: TGCAGCGTTAATACCGGGACAGCGAACTATGGCTACACCTTC.

V usage is TRBV10-1 and J usage is TRBJ2-1; D gene ambiguous. V was trimmed by 10 bases and J by 10 bases, leaving 11 bases between them. CDR1 and CDR2 from the germline V gene are WNHNN and SYGVQD (reference sequence). The CDR3 length is 10 residues. The CDR3 DNA sequence: TGCGCCAAAAGAATCGGAGAGCAGTTCTTC. Amino acid sequence: CAKRIGEQFF.

This clone showed up just once. The chain is built from TRBV29-1 and TRBJ2-1, with 7 bases identical to TRBD2. The CDR3 contains 13 residues. Losses at the gene ends were 4 bases for V and 7 bases for J; bases not matched to a gene: 7. CDR1 and CDR2 (germline): SQVTM, ANQGSEA. The CDR3 loop is CSVGGRVGNEQFF. Written as DNA, the CDR3 is TGCAGCGTTGGCGGGAGAGTGGGAAATGAGCAGTTCTTC.

This clone came up once. The chain combines TRBV7-3 with TRBJ2-2; the D is unclear. This CDR3 spans 12 amino acids. The germline gives CDR1 SGHTA, CDR2 FQGTGA. V lost 0 bases, J lost 8 bases, and 4 bases lay in between. CDR3 in amino acids: CASSLTEGELFF. In DNA form, the CDR3 reads TGTGCCAGCAGCTTAACGGAGGGGGAGCTGTTTTTT.